This T cell receptor beta chain was sequenced for a study of shared clonotypes between healthy human individuals. Notes on the study in general: Among donors, clonotype sharing was expected to be affected by sequencing depth.

On this clone itself: What it recognizes is unknown. This sequence is one base from a far larger clone and is likely a read error.

Between the trimmed V and J ends, which lost 4 bases and 8 bases, there was a span of 15 bases. The CDR3 is made up of 13 amino acids. Germline V gene sequence: CDR1 SGHNT, CDR2 YYREEE (reference sequence). Spread over ten immunoSEQ deep assay plates, unsorted PBMC DNA underwent sequencing. TCRdb's copy holds only in-frame clones and misses some; the assay was immunoSEQ multiplex PCR. The data show about half a million clones, approximately 80% seen once. The chain is built from TRBV5-4 and TRBJ1-2; possibly TRBD1 for D (5 bases). The sequencing sample was made of PBMCs. The TCR originated in a woman aged 40 to 50 in good health. Some clones in this sample may be carry-over from other donors' samples. The CDR3: CASSPGRVWGYTF. In DNA, the CDR3 is TGTGCCAGCAGCCCGGGCAGGGTATGGGGCTACACCTTC.